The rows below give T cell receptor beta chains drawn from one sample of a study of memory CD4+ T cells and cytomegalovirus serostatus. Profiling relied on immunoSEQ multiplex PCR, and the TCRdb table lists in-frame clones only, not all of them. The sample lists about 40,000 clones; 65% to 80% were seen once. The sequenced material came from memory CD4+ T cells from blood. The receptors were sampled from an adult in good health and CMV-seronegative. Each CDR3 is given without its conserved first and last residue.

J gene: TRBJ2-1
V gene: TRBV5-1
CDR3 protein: ASSIGLAGGGEQF

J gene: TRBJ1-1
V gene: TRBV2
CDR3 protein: ASSLTDGTEAF

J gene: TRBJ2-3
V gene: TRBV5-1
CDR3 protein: ASSLAFGASTDTQY

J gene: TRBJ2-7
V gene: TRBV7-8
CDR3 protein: ASSLDRFDEQY

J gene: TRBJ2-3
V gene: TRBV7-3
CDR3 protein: ASSSSGGPDTQY

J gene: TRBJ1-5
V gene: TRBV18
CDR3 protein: ASSGSVGNQPQH

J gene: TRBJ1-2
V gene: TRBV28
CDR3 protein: ASSSGSYGYT

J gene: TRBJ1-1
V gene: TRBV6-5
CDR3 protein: ASSYLTGGNTEAF

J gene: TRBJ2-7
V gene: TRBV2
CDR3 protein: ASVLQGSSYEQY

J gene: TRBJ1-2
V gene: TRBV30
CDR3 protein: AWSVRGPYGYT

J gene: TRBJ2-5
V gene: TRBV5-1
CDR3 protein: ASSFLGTSGETQY

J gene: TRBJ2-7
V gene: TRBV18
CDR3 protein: ASSPTGTSYEQY

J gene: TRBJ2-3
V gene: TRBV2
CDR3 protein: ASLARGQTDTQY

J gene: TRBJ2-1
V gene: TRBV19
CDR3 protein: ASSTDRSSYNEQF

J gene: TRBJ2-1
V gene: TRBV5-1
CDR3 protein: ASSLPRLSYNEQF

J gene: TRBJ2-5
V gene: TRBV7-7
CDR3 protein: ASSPEGILGETQY

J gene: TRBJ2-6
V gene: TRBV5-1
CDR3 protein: ASREGGSTGANVLT

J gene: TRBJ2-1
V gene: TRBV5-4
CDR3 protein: ASSIGGAIPNEQF

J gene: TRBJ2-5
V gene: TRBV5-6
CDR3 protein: ASSLGKETQY

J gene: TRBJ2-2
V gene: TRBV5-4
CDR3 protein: ASSLSFDRPNTGELF

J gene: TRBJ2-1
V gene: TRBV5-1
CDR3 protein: ASSLVGGEWDEQF

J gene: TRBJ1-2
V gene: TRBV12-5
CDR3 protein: ASGGLYGYT

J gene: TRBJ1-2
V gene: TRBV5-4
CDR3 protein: ASSPTGEVGYT

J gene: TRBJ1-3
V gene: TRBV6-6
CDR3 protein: ASSYEGISGNTIY

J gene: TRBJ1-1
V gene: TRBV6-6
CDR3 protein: ASSSGGQGLQAF

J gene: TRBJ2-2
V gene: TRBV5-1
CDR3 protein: ASSLKVANTGELF

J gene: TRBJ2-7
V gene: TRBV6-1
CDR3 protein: ASSVTSLYEQY

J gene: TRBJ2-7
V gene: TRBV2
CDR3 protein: ASVSDRKSYEQY

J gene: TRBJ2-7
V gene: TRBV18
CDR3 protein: ASSPTPAAGEQY

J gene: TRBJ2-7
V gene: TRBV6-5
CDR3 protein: ASSYSKGGDYEQY

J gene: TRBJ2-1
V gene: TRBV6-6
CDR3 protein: ASRVWEANEQF

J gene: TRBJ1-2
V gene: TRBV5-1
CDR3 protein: ASSQPGQGNYGYT

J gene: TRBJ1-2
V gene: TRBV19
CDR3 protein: ASSSQYYGYT

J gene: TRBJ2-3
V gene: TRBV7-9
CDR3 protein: ASSLGASGFSDTQY

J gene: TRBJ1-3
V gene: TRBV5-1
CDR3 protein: ASKQGAESGNTIY

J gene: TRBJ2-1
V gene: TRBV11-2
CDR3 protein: ASSSSGGVYNEQF

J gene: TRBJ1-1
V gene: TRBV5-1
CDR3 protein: ASRPGGGAYPEAF

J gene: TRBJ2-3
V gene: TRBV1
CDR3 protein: TSSQDGGGAVRRRTQY

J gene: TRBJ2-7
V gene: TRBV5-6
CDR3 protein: ASSSRGTGWSYEQY

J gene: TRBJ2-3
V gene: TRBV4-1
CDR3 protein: ASSQGLTGPDTQY

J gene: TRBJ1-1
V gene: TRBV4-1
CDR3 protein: ASRRDTEAF

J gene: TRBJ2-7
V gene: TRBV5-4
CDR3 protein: ASSRDRTTYEQY

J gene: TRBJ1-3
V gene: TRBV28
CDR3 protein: ASSGPSRGGNTIY

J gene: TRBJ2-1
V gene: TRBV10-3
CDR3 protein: AIRRGDEQF

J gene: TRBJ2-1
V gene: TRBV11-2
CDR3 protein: ASSLRALYNEQF

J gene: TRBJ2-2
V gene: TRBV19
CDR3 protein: ASSIDSDGELF

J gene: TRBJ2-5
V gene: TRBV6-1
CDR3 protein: ASSVPGQGKETQY

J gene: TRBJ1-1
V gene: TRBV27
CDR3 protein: ASSFLGKAEAF

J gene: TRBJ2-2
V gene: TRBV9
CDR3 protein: ASSALDRAAGELF

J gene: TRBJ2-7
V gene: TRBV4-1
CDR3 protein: ASSQARIPLREQY

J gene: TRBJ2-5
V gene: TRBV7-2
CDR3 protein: ASSSFSNQETQY

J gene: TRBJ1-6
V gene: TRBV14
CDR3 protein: ASSPNLRGAYNSPLH